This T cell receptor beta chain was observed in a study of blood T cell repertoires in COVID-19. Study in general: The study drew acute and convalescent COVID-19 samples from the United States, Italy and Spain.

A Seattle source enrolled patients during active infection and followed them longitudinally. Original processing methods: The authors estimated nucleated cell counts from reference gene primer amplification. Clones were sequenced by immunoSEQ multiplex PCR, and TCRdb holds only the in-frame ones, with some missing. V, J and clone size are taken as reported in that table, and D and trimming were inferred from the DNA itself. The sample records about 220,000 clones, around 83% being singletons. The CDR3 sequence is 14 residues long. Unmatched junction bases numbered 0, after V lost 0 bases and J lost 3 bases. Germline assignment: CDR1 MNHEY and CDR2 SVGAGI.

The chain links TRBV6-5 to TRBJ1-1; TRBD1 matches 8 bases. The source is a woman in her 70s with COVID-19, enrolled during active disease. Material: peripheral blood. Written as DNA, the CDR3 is TGTGCCAGCAGTTACTCGACAGGGGACACTGAAGCTTTCTTT. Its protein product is CASSYSTGDTEAFF.